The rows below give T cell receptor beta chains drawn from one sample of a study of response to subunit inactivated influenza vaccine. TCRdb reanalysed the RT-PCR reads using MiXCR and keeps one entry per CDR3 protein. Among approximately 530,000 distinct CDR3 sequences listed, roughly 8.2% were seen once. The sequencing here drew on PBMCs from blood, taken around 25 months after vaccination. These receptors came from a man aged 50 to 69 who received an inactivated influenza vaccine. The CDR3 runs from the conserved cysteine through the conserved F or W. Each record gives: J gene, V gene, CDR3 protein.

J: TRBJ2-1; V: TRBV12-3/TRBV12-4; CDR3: CASSFSAGGSYNEQFF
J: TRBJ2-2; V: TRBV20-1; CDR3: CSARDLLAEVAGELFF
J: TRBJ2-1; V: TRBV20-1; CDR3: CSARLGGSDEQFF
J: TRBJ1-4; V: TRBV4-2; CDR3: CASSKEGRGSEKLFF
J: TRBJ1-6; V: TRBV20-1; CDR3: CSASRGGYDSPLHF
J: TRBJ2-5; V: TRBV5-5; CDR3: CASSLGFSGRETQYF
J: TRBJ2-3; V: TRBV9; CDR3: CASSVDWGTSGDTQYF
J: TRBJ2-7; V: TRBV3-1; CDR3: CASSQETGRVSYEQYF
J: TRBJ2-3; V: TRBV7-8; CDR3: CASSTGHRSTDTQYF
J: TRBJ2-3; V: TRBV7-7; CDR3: CASSSSLDTRDTQYF
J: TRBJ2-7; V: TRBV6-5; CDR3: CASSYEGLLPHEQYF
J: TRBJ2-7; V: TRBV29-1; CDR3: CSVGGSSYEQYF
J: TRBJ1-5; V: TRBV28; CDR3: CASSSGTGGRIQPQHF
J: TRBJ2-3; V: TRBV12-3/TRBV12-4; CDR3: CASSLSSLTDTQYF
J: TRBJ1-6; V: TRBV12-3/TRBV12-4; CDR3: CASSLGQASLPLHF
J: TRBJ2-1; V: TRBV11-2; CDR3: CASSLGGVAILNEQFF
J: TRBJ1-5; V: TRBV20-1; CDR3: CSARDYRQGLGVQPQHF
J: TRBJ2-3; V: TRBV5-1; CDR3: CASSLGEPTRDTQYF
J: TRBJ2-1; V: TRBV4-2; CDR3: CASSHPGQGANEQFF
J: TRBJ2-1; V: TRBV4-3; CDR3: CASSQKAGNNEQFF
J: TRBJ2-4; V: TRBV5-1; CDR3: CASSSQGDIQYF
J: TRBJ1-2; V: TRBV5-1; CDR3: CASSGTGLNYGYTF
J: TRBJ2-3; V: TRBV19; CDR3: CASSLHPNTDTQYF
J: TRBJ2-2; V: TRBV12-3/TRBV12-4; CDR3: CASSLGTGGAAAKLFF
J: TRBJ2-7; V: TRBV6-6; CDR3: CASSPGDRGVQYF
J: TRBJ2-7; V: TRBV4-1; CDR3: CASSQGEGYYEQYF
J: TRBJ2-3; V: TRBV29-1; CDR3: CSVDLRATPDTQYF
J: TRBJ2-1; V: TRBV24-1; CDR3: CATSDLLGSGEQFF
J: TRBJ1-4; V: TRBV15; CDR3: CATTLDSLETNEKLFF
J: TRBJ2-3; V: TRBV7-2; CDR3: CASSLDRPSGEYF
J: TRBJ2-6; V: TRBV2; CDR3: CASSVGGSGANVLTF
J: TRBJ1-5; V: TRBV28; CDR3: CASTLNRGTQPQHF
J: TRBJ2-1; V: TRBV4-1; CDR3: CASSQDRLAGGHEQFF
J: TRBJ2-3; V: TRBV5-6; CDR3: CASCGGGKSDTQYF
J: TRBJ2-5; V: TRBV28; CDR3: CASSSGQIQETQYF